This TCR beta chain appears in the sequencing data of a study of blood T cell repertoires in COVID-19 (dated by TCRdb to the early 2020s). Context from the whole study: Samples from collaborators originated in the United States, Italy and Spain and spanned both the acute and convalescent phases of COVID-19. The material from the prospective study consisted of cDNA or gDNA derived from T cells, B-cell-depleted T cells, or PBMCs. The dataset comprised deeply sampled blood TCRbeta repertoires from subjects exposed to, actively infected with, or recovered from COVID-19. The repertoires were released in a freely available public database intended as a resource for research on the immune response to SARS-CoV-2. The samples were drawn from two sources: the first 160 participants of the ongoing ImmuneRACE study, and about 1,300 subjects contributed by 6 global collaborators. A de-identified subject ID, COVID-19 status, age in years and sex were almost always included in the sample metadata. Where HLA class I and class II types were available, the types were taken from metadata supplied by the sample provider, not from assay-based typing. The research as a whole found: Clinical and demographic metadata were provided uncurated, with the amount varying by source and participant.

Whole blood was collected in K2EDTA tubes by collaborating institutions according to the institutions' own protocols. For TCRbeta analysis, collaborators shipped samples in one of three forms: frozen whole blood, isolated PBMCs, or DNA extracted from either of those sample types. The immunoSEQ Assay, a bias-controlled multiplex PCR, was used to amplify TCRbeta CDR3 regions from genomic DNA. In the paper's pipeline: The number of nucleated cells in each sample was estimated by amplification of reference gene primers within the assay. To quantify the absolute abundance of each unique TCRbeta CDR3 rearrangement, sequence reads were collapsed and filtered. Productive Simpson clonality was computed per sample as the square root of Simpson's diversity index over productive rearrangements. TCRdb mirrors the immuneACCESS table, restricted to in-frame sequences. Some clones are absent from its copies; in checked studies, under half trace to an unresolved V gene, and the reason for the others is unknown. D and trimming come from the DNA, and the V and J calls and clone size come from that table. The sample table records around 110,000 clones; about nine tenths of these occur just once. The top ten hold 1.5% to 2% of the sample.

Via the germline V gene (reference sequence), CDR1 is LNHDA and CDR2 SQIVND. Trimming removed 10 bases from V and 0 bases from J; the gene matches leave 12 bases unexplained. Taken from cysteine to phenylalanine, the CDR3 has 16 residues. The only DNA kept is the CDR3, 48 bases in frame from the first base. About this clone: What antigen it recognizes has not been identified. Base qualities are not provided; no much larger clone lies one nucleotide away.

The V gene is TRBV19 and the J gene is TRBJ1-5; 7 central nucleotides agree with TRBD1. Source material: peripheral blood. The sequence came from a human donor with active COVID-19. The donor label of this sample is uncertain. The CDR3 is CATRQGRGYSNQPQHF. The sequenced DNA: TGTGCCACAAGACAGGGCCGAGGCTATAGCAATCAGCCCCAGCATTTT.